The 12 T cell receptor beta chains given below trace back to one sample, sequenced in a study of T-cell reconstitution after alpha-beta-depleted transplantation in children. A library of TCRbeta sequences, prepared with unique molecular identifiers, was generated. One entry per CDR3 protein results from TCRdb running MiXCR on the PCR reads. The data hold 700,000 to 850,000 distinct CDR3 sequences, with roughly 16% observed a single time. The material was PBMCs, mostly from graft donor cells, obtained 360 days after TCRalphabeta/CD19-depleted stem cell transplant. These receptors all stem from a male patient aged 10 to 17 who had a stem cell transplant for acute lymphoblastic leukemia, so the T cells may come from the graft donor.

CDR3 nucleotides: TGTGCCAGCAGCCAAGTCCGGCCCATCGACGTAGGCTACGAGCAGTACTTC. Its translation: CASSQVRPIDVGYEQYF. The chain is built from TRBV14 and TRBJ2-7; D not certain. This CDR3 contains 17 residues. Trimming cost V 1 base and J 3 bases, with 19 bases left between them. Germline assignment: CDR1 SGHDN and CDR2 FVKESK.

This sequence joins TRBV5-4 and TRBJ2-1; TRBD1 might be the D (5 bases). CDR3 size: 13 residues. Germline V gives CDR1 SGHNT, CDR2 YYREEE (reference sequence). The ends were cut back, 1 base at V and 8 bases at J, with 10 bases in the middle. This CDR3 reads CASSLMGPHEQFF. CDR3 in DNA: TGTGCCAGCAGCTTGATGGGGCCCCATGAGCAGTTCTTC.

The chain is built from TRBV6-5 and TRBJ2-1, with D uncertain. V dropped 4 bases and J dropped 8 bases, with 15 bases sitting between them. Germline CDR1 MNHEY, CDR2 SVGAGI. This CDR3 has 14 residues. The CDR3 spells CASSFLGWRHEQFF. CDR3 nucleotide sequence: TGTGCCAGCAGTTTCCTGGGCTGGCGCCATGAGCAGTTCTTC.

The chain combines TRBV2 with TRBJ2-2, with 9 positions matching TRBD1. V lost 8 bases and J lost 3; bases outside the gene matches: 19. Germline values: CDR1 SNHLY, CDR2 FYNNEI. CDR3 size: 19 residues. The CDR3 protein is CASCSGTGWTERDTGELFF. For the CDR3, the DNA is TGTGCCAGCTGTTCGGGGACAGGGTGGACGGAGAGGGACACCGGGGAGCTGTTTTTT.

The rearrangement links TRBV30 to TRBJ1-1; D gene ambiguous. The CDR3 totals 13 residues. The germline V and J ends were trimmed by 0 bases and 8 bases, with 13 bases remaining between them. Germline CDR1 GTSNPN, CDR2 SVGIG (reference sequence). The DNA for the CDR3 is TGTGCCTGGAGTGTCGGATGGCGAGTGGAAGCTTTCTTT. It translates to CAWSVGWRVEAFF.

This clonotype was recorded many times. V is TRBV4-1 and J is TRBJ1-6, with D possibly being TRBD1 (5 bases). Germline CDR1 is MGHRA and CDR2 is YSYEKL. The CDR3 extends over 14 amino acids. V lost 1 base to trimming and J lost 10 bases, with 11 bases between them. The CDR3 here is CASSQVVGGSPLHF. DNA of the CDR3: TGCGCCAGCAGCCAAGTGGTCGGGGGGTCACCCCTCCACTTT.

In its sample, this clonotype was seen a few times. The chain is built from TRBV5-6 and TRBJ2-7; D unresolved. Trimming shortened V by 0 bases and J by 0 bases, and 10 bases separated the two germline ends. The length of the CDR3 is 15 residues. The V gene's germline CDR1 is SGHDT and CDR2 YYEEEE. For the CDR3, the DNA is TGTGCCAGCAGCTTGGGACCTCAGGCCTCCTACGAGCAGTACTTC. Protein sequence: CASSLGPQASYEQYF.

The chain has TRBV5-4 and TRBJ2-3, with a tentative D call TRBD1 (5 bases). Germline-derived CDR1 and CDR2 are SGHNT and YYREEE (reference sequence). V gave up 0 bases and J gave up 0 bases, with 20 bases separating them. The length of the CDR3 is 19 residues. The CDR3 DNA reads TGTGCCAGCAGCTTGGACCTCTTTCAAGGGGCCCCCAGCACAGATACGCAGTATTTT. Its translation is CASSLDLFQGAPSTDTQYF.

This clonotype appeared a few times. V gene TRBV12-3 or TRBV12-4 combines with J gene TRBJ2-2; possibly TRBD1 for D (6 bases). Trimming left V 6 bases short and J 3 bases short, with 14 bases between. The CDR3 runs 15 residues. CDR3 DNA: TGTGCCAGCAGCCCCCACAGGGTTTACACCGGGGAGCTGTTTTTT. Translated, it gives CASSPHRVYTGELFF.

V and J are TRBV5-6 and TRBJ1-2; TRBD1 agrees at 7 bases. Germline CDR1 is SGHDT and CDR2 is YYEEEE. This CDR3 region has 16 residues. J lost 4 bases, V lost 2 bases, and 11 bases had no gene match. The CDR3 is CASSLTRQGPLYGYTF. DNA of the CDR3: TGTGCCAGCAGCTTAACCCGACAGGGCCCCCTCTATGGCTACACCTTC.

Note on this clonotype: Relative to the germline gene, one junction end is altered; a read error may explain this. In nucleotides, the CDR3 is TGTGTCAGCAGTGAACGACTAGCGGGAGGTACGCAGTATTTT. Translating gives CVSSERLAGGTQYF. The chain uses TRBV25-1 and TRBJ2-3; 13 bases match TRBD2. Germline V gives CDR1 MGHDK, CDR2 SYGVNS. The CDR3 covers 14 residues.

The table lists this clonotype with a few counts. The chain couples TRBV2 to TRBJ2-7; D perhaps matches TRBD1 (6 bases). CDR1 and CDR2 (germline): SNHLY, FYNNEI. The CDR3 contains 14 residues. Trimming took 3 bases from V and 0 from J, leaving 9 bases between them. This CDR3 is CASSDRQVSYEQYF. The CDR3 nucleotides read TGTGCCAGCAGTGATAGACAGGTCTCCTACGAGCAGTACTTC.